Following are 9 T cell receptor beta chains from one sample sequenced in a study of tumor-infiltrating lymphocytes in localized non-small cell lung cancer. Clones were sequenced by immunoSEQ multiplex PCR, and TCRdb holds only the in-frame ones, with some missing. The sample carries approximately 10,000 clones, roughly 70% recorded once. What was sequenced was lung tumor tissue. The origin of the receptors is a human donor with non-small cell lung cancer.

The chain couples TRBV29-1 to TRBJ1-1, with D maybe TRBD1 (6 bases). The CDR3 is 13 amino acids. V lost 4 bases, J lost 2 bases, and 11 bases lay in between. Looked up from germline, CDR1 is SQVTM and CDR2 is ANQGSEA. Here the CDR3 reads CSVGGHLNTEAFF. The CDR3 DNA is TGCAGCGTTGGGGGACATCTAAACACTGAAGCTTTCTTT.

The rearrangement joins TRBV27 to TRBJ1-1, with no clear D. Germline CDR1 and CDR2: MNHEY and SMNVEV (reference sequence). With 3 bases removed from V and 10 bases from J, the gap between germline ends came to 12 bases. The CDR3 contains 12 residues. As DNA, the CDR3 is TGTGCCAGCAGTTTTGGATCCCGTACAGCTTTCTTT. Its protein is CASSFGSRTAFF.

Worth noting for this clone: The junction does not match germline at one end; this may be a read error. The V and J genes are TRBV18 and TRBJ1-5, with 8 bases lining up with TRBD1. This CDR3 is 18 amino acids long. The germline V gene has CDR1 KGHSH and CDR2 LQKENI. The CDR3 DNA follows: TGTGCCAGCTCACAACGGACAGGGTACCACGATAGCCATCAGCCCCAGCATTTT. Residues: CASSQRTGYHDSHQPQHF.

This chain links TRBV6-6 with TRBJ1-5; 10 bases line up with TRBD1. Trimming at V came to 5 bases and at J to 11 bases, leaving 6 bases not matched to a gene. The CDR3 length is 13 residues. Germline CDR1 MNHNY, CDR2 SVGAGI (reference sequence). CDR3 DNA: TGTGCCAGCAGTCCGGACAGGGGGATATCCCAGCATTTT. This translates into CASSPDRGISQHF.

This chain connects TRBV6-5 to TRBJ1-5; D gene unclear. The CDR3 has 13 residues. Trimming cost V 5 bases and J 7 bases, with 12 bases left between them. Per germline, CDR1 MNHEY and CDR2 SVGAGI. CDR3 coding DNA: TGTGCCAGCAGTCCCCGTAGAGACCAGCCCCAGCATTTT. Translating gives CASSPRRDQPQHF.

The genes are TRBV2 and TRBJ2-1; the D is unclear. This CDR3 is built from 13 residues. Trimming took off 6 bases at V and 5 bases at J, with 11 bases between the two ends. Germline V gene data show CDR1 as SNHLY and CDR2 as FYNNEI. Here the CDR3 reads CASSIYSDNEQFF. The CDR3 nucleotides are TGTGCCAGCAGCATATACAGTGACAATGAGCAGTTCTTC. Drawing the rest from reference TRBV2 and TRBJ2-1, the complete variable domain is EPEVTQTPSHQVTQMGQEVILRCVPISNHLYFYWYRQILGQKVEFLVSFYNNEISEKSEIFDDQFSVERPDGSNFTLKIRSTKLEDSAMYFCASSIYSDNEQFFGPGTRLTVL.

The CDR3 protein is CASSFSDRPPNEQYF. In DNA, the CDR3 is TGTGCCAGCAGTTTTTCCGACAGACCCCCAAACGAGCAGTACTTC. The chain carries TRBV27 and TRBJ2-7; a possible D gene is TRBD1 (5 bases). The germline gives CDR1 MNHEY, CDR2 SMNVEV (reference sequence). The CDR3 is 15 amino acids. The germline V and J ends were trimmed by 3 bases and 5 bases, with 17 bases remaining between them.

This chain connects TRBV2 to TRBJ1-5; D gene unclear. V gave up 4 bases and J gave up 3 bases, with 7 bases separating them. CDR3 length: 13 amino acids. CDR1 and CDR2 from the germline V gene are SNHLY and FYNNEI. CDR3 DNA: TGTGCCAGCAGTGTGTCGGACAATCAGCCCCAGCATTTT. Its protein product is CASSVSDNQPQHF. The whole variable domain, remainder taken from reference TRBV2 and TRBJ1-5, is EPEVTQTPSHQVTQMGQEVILRCVPISNHLYFYWYRQILGQKVEFLVSFYNNEISEKSEIFDDQFSVERPDGSNFTLKIRSTKLEDSAMYFCASSVSDNQPQHFGDGTRLSIL.

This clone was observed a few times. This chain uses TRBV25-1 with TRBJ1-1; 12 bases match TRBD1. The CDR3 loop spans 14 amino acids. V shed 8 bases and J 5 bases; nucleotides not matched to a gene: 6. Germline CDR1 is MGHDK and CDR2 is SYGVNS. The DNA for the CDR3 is TGTGCCAGCTCCGGGACAGGGGGCTTGACTGAAGCTTTCTTT. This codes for CASSGTGGLTEAFF.